Shown below are 9 T cell receptor beta chains from a single sample sequenced in a study of T cells in Graves' hyperthyroidism and ophthalmopathy. The TCR beta CDR3 regions underwent amplification using RNA transcripts as the source. In the first-round RT-PCR of the TCR CDR3, the HTBI primer set was used. TCRdb recomputed calls from the multiplex PCR reads with MiXCR, one row per CDR3 protein. The sample consists of fewer than 550,000 distinct CDR3 sequences, less than 20% of them appearing once. Sequencing used blood. Every receptor here comes from a woman under 30 with Graves' hyperthyroidism.

Ten or more counts support this clonotype. This chain connects TRBV28 to TRBJ2-7; unclear D gene. V gave up 4 bases and J gave up 2 bases, with 15 bases separating them. Germline V lookup: CDR1 MDHEN, CDR2 SYDVKM. This CDR3 region has 15 residues. The CDR3: CASSSPEVWPYEQYF. The CDR3, as DNA: TGTGCCAGCAGTTCCCCAGAGGTGTGGCCCTACGAGCAGTACTTC. The full variable domain, its missing parts supplied by reference TRBV28 and TRBJ2-7, is DVKVTQSSRYLVKRTGEKVFLECVQDMDHENMFWYRQDPGLGLRLIYFSYDVKMKEKGDIPEGYSVSREKKERFSLILESASTNQTSMYLCASSSPEVWPYEQYFGPGTRLTVT.

This clonotype showed up just a few times. The rearrangement links TRBV19 to TRBJ2-7; D is undetermined. Germline-derived CDR1 and CDR2 are LNHDA and SQIVND (reference sequence). V was pared by 3 bases and J by 1 base, with 10 bases between. The CDR3 runs to 14 residues. CDR3 sequence (DNA): TGTGCCAGTAGTATTTCAGGTCCGTCCTACGAGCAGTACTTC. It is translated as CASSISGPSYEQYF. Together with reference TRBV19 and TRBJ2-7, the CDR3 gives the full variable domain: DGGITQSPKYLFRKEGQNVTLSCEQNLNHDAMYWYRQDPGQGLRLIYYSQIVNDFQKGDIAEGYSVSREKKESFPLTVTSAQKNPTAFYLCASSISGPSYEQYFGPGTRLTVT.

The sample holds many counts of this clonotype. The CDR3 reads CASRRIEGGEYQPQHF. For the CDR3, the DNA is TGTGCCAGCAGACGCATCGAGGGGGGAGAATATCAGCCCCAGCATTTT. The rearrangement joins TRBV6-2 or TRBV6-3 to TRBJ1-5; tentative D call: TRBD1 (6 bases). The germline CDR1 and CDR2 sequences are MNHEY and SVGEGT. Trimming shortened V by 6 bases and J by 5 bases, and 20 bases separated the two germline ends. The CDR3 sequence is 16 residues long.

The table lists this clonotype with many counts. The CDR3 sequence: CASSLGQGIYEQYF. CDR3 nucleotides: TGCGCCAGCAGCCTCGGACAGGGAATCTACGAGCAGTACTTC. V gene TRBV5-1 combines with J gene TRBJ2-7; 8 positions match TRBD1. This CDR3 contains 14 residues. Germline trimming cut 4 bases from V and 3 bases from J; bases unmatched to any gene: 6. The germline V gene has CDR1 SGHRS and CDR2 YFSETQ.

J is TRBJ2-3 and V is TRBV20-1; 7 bases line up with TRBD1. The CDR3 extends over 17 amino acids. Germline CDR1 reads DFQATT; CDR2 reads SNEGSKA (reference sequence). Germline trimming cut 3 bases from V and 2 bases from J; bases unmatched to any gene: 14. The CDR3, as DNA: TGCAGTGCTAGTGGGACAGTATCTCTCTTCTCCACAGATACGCAGTATTTT. Protein: CSASGTVSLFSTDTQYF.

This clonotype was counted at least ten times. One end of the junction is discordant with germline, which a read error may explain. The genes are TRBV7-8 and TRBJ2-7; D not resolved. Looked up from germline, CDR1 is SGHVS and CDR2 is FQNEAQ. The CDR3 contains 16 residues. The CDR3 protein is CASSLYSGQSSYGQYF. The CDR3 coding sequence is TGTGCCAGCAGCTTATACTCGGGCCAAAGCTCCTACGGGCAGTACTTC.

This clonotype occurred many times. This chain uses TRBV3-1 with TRBJ1-3, with a possible D match to TRBD1 (5 bases). Germline V gives CDR1 LGHDT, CDR2 YNNKEL (reference sequence). V lost 1 base to trimming and J lost 0 bases, with 7 bases between them. This CDR3 contains 15 residues. The chain's CDR3 is CASSQGGYSGNTIYF. The CDR3 DNA reads as TGTGCCAGCAGCCAAGGGGGCTACTCTGGAAACACCATATATTTT.

This clonotype was counted at least ten times. The V and J genes are TRBV7-3 and TRBJ2-1, with no clear D. Germline-derived CDR1 and CDR2 are SGHTA and FQGTGA. The CDR3 extends over 13 amino acids. V lost 2 bases and J 6 bases, leaving 8 bases between the germline ends. CDR3 sequence: CASSLFSGNEQFF. The CDR3 DNA reads TGTGCCAGCAGCTTATTTTCAGGCAATGAGCAGTTCTTC.

Ten or more counts support this clonotype. It may be a read error: a sequence one base away is much more abundant. The chain combines TRBV14 with TRBJ1-1; D unclear. Trimming shortened V by 1 base and J by 6 bases, and 6 bases separated the two germline ends. The CDR3 runs 12 residues. In germline, CDR1 is SGHDN, CDR2 FVKESK. CDR3: CASSQVGSEAFF. In DNA, the CDR3 is TGTGCCAGCAGCCAAGTAGGGTCTGAAGCTTTCTTT.